A selection of T cell receptor beta chains follows, all from one sample in a study of shared clonotypes between healthy human individuals. Measured with immunoSEQ multiplex PCR; TCRdb has only the in-frame clones, and not every one. The repertoire has 2.3 million or so clones, about 92% of them found once; the top ten carry under 0.45%. The material sequenced was naive CD4+ T cells from PBMCs. These receptors originate from a man aged 18 to 30 in good health. Some clones in this sample may be carry-over from other donors' samples. CDR3s include the opening cysteine and the closing phenylalanine or tryptophan. D genes are given only for firm matches. Clone size appears in some rows only: once, few, many, or a class for an expanded clone.

abundance: NA
v_gene: TRBV7-9
j_gene: TRBJ2-1
d_gene: NA
CDR3nt: TGTGCCAGCAGCTTAGCCTGGAGGGAAACCGGGACACCTTACAATGAGCAGTTCTTC
CDR3aa: CASSLAWRETGTPYNEQFF

abundance: NA
v_gene: TRBV7-2
j_gene: TRBJ1-2
d_gene: TRBD1
CDR3nt: TGTGCCAGCAGCTTAGCGGGCCCGGGACAGGGTTTTGGCTACACCTTC
CDR3aa: CASSLAGPGQGFGYTF

abundance: NA
v_gene: TRBV6-1
j_gene: TRBJ2-7
d_gene: NA
CDR3nt: TGTGCCAGCAGCGGGATCTCCTACGAGCAGTACTTC
CDR3aa: CASSGISYEQYF

abundance: NA
v_gene: TRBV4-2
j_gene: TRBJ2-3
d_gene: TRBD1
CDR3nt: TGTGCCAGCAGCCAAGATGGGACAGGCTCTAGCACAGATACGCAGTATTTT
CDR3aa: CASSQDGTGSSTDTQYF

abundance: once
v_gene: TRBV10-1
j_gene: TRBJ1-1
d_gene: NA
CDR3nt: TGCGCCAGCAGCCGACGGCGACGTATGCGGGGTGAAGCTTTCTTT
CDR3aa: CASSRRRRMRGEAFF

abundance: NA
v_gene: TRBV9
j_gene: TRBJ2-5
d_gene: NA
CDR3nt: TGTGCCAGCAGCGTAGATCCAGGGGGGGAGACCCAGTACTTC
CDR3aa: CASSVDPGGETQYF

abundance: NA
v_gene: TRBV7-2
j_gene: TRBJ1-2
d_gene: TRBD1
CDR3nt: TGTGCCAGCAGCCTCTGGGACAGGGACGGCTACACCTTC
CDR3aa: CASSLWDRDGYTF

abundance: NA
v_gene: TRBV28
j_gene: TRBJ2-7
d_gene: NA
CDR3nt: TGTGCCAGCAGTTTTGGTTACAGCACCTACGAGCAGTACTTC
CDR3aa: CASSFGYSTYEQYF

abundance: NA
v_gene: TRBV2
j_gene: TRBJ2-5
d_gene: TRBD2
CDR3nt: TGTGCCAGCAGTGCCGGACTAGCGGGAGCAGGGCAGACCCAGTACTTC
CDR3aa: CASSAGLAGAGQTQYF

abundance: NA
v_gene: TRBV7-3
j_gene: TRBJ2-1
d_gene: TRBD2
CDR3nt: TGTGCCAGCAGCTTGAGGGCCCGGGAGGTGCGCAATGAGCAGTTCTTC
CDR3aa: CASSLRAREVRNEQFF

abundance: NA
v_gene: TRBV5-1
j_gene: TRBJ2-1
d_gene: TRBD1
CDR3nt: TGCGCCAGCAGCTTAATGACAGGGTGGAATGAGCAGTTCTTC
CDR3aa: CASSLMTGWNEQFF

abundance: NA
v_gene: TRBV18
j_gene: TRBJ2-1
d_gene: NA
CDR3nt: TGTGCCAGCTCACCACGGCGTGGAGAGATCAATGAGCAGTTCTTC
CDR3aa: CASSPRRGEINEQFF